These 27 T cell receptor beta chains share one sample of origin, sequenced in a study of metastatic and nonmetastatic thyroid tumors. TCRdb re-called the PCR reads via MiXCR. The data contain approximately 6,000 clones, 25% to 35% of them seen just once; the ten biggest clones take up 16%. Nobody among the patients had been given any treatment before thyroid surgery. The sequencing sample was made of adjacent normal tissue. These receptors all come from a female donor with papillary thyroid cancer or a benign thyroid nodule (not recorded which). Some clones in this sample may be carry-over from other donors' samples.

Points on this clone: One end of the junction fails to match germline, which may point to a read error. This chain joins TRBV3-1 and TRBJ1-5; tentative D call: TRBD1 (6 bases). The CDR3 loop spans 14 amino acids. From germline, CDR1 is LGHDT and CDR2 YNNKEL (reference sequence). The CDR3 DNA sequence: TGTGCCAGCAGCGTACAGGGATCCGACGGGCCCCAGCTTTTT. Translation gives CASSVQGSDGPQLF. Filled out from reference TRBV3-1 and TRBJ1-5, the complete variable domain reads DTAVSQTPKYLVTQMGNDKSIKCEQNLGHDTMYWYKQDSKKFLKIMFSYNNKELIINETVPNRFSPKSPDKAHLNLHINSLELGDSAVYFCASSVQGSDGPQLFGDGTRLSIL.

This clone was seen only a few times. The chain uses TRBV6-4 and TRBJ2-7; possibly TRBD1 or TRBD2 for D (6 bases each). The CDR3 length is 16 residues. Between the trimmed V and J ends, which lost 5 bases and 7 bases, there was a span of 24 bases. The V gene's germline CDR1 is MRHNA and CDR2 SNTAGT. CDR3 region: CASSWEGGTTVEEQYF. The CDR3 bases are TGTGCCAGCAGTTGGGAAGGGGGGACCACCGTGGAAGAGCAGTACTTC.

The chain links TRBV27 to TRBJ2-1; a weak D match, TRBD1 (5 bases). The V end lost 0 bases, the J end lost 2 bases, and 8 bases lay between the germline ends. Germline V gene lookup returns CDR1 MNHEY and CDR2 SMNVEV (reference sequence). CDR3 length: 15 residues. CDR3 DNA: TGTGCCAGCAGTTTATCAGTAGGGGCCTACAATGAGCAGTTCTTC. It yields the protein CASSLSVGAYNEQFF.

In the case of this clone: This CDR3 fails to terminate in the conserved phenylalanine or tryptophan, so it likely reflects a read error. V is TRBV19 and J is TRBJ2-2; 8 bases are a match to TRBD1. This CDR3 has 16 amino acids. CDR1 and CDR2 (germline): LNHDA, SQIVND (reference sequence). Written as DNA, the CDR3 is TGTACCAGTAGATTCGGGTTGGGACAGGACACCGGGGAGCTGTTTTCT. This sequence encodes CTSRFGLGQDTGELFS.

The gene calls are TRBV28 and TRBJ1-1; TRBD1 is a possible D gene (5 bases). Germline CDR1 and CDR2: MDHEN and SYDVKM. The CDR3 has 13 amino acids. The V and J ends lost 5 bases and 9 bases respectively, with 16 bases between them. The CDR3 spells CASSPNDRPKAFF. The CDR3 DNA reads as TGTGCCAGCAGTCCTAACGACAGACCAAAAGCTTTCTTT.

In this sample, this clone turned up many times. The rearrangement links TRBV4-1 to TRBJ2-7; TRBD2 is a possible D gene (7 bases). The CDR3 is made up of 16 amino acids. Trimming took 4 bases from V and 4 from J, leaving 20 bases between them. Germline V lookup: CDR1 MGHRA, CDR2 YSYEKL. The CDR3 DNA reads as TGCGCCAGCAGCCCCTCGGACAGCCAGCGGGGTTACGAGCAGTACTTC. It translates to CASSPSDSQRGYEQYF.

As regards this clone: As the CDR3 is not closed by the conserved phenylalanine or tryptophan, this likely results from a read error. The chain carries TRBV7-3 and TRBJ2-2; D remains ambiguous. The CDR3 runs 14 residues. Looked up from germline, CDR1 is SGHTA and CDR2 is FQGTGA. Between the trimmed V and J ends, which lost 5 bases and 3 bases, there was a span of 10 bases. The CDR3 sequence: CASSTDSYTGELFS. The CDR3 bases are TGTGCCAGCAGCACCGACTCATACACCGGGGAGCTGTTTTCT.

The rearrangement uses TRBV3-1 and TRBJ2-7, with 7 bases identical to TRBD1. Germline CDR1 and CDR2: LGHDT and YNNKEL (reference sequence). The trim removed 4 bases at V and 2 bases at J, leaving 11 bases unmatched. The length of the CDR3 is 16 residues. CDR3 sequence (DNA): TGTGCCAGCAGCCGACATAGGACAGGTCCGACCTACGAGCAGTACTTC. This encodes CASSRHRTGPTYEQYF.

By share of the sample, this clone is medium-sized. The rearrangement joins TRBV5-6 to TRBJ2-3; tentatively, D is TRBD2 (6 bases). The germline V gene has CDR1 SGHDT and CDR2 YYEEEE. Trimming took off 0 bases at V and 1 base at J, with 6 bases between the two ends. CDR3 length: 14 amino acids. The CDR3: CASSLAGGTDTQYF. CDR3 DNA sequence: TGTGCCAGCAGCTTGGCGGGGGGCACAGATACGCAGTATTTT. Supplemented by reference TRBV5-6 and TRBJ2-3, the full variable domain reads DAGVTQSPTHLIKTRGQQVTLRCSPKSGHDTVSWYQQALGQGPQFIFQYYEEEERQRGNFPDRFSGHQFPNYSSELNVNALLLGDSALYLCASSLAGGTDTQYFGPGTRLTVL.

Ten or more counts support this clone. The chain uses TRBV5-1 and TRBJ1-1; D may be TRBD1 (5 bases). Looked up from germline, CDR1 is SGHRS and CDR2 is YFSETQ. CDR3 length equals 15 residues. Trimming removed 4 bases from V and 5 bases from J, with 18 bases in between. CDR3 sequence reads: CASSPISRQRTEAFF. The CDR3 DNA follows: TGCGCCAGCAGCCCGATAAGCCGACAGAGAACTGAAGCTTTCTTT.

V gene TRBV9 combines with J gene TRBJ2-3; D not resolved. CDR3 size: 14 residues. Germline CDR1 is SGDLS and CDR2 is YYNGEE. Trimming took 2 bases from V and 6 from J, leaving 13 bases between them. DNA for the CDR3: TGTGCCAGCAGCGTTGCAGGTCACGGGGATACGCAGTATTTT. Its translation: CASSVAGHGDTQYF.

The chain uses TRBV7-3 and TRBJ2-1; 12 bases line up with TRBD2. J gave up 8 bases and V 2 bases, and 4 bases lay outside the gene matches. The germline V gene encodes CDR1 SGHTA and CDR2 FQGTGA. The CDR3 spans 15 residues. The CDR3 loop reads CASSLVLAGGYEQFF. CDR3 bases: TGTGCCAGCAGCTTAGTACTAGCGGGAGGATATGAGCAGTTCTTC.

Only a few counts were recorded for this clone. The chain has TRBV2 and TRBJ1-5; D remains unclear. This CDR3 is built from 14 residues. CDR1 is SNHLY, CDR2 FYNNEI, per germline. The germline V and J ends were trimmed by 3 bases and 3 bases, with 9 bases remaining between them. The CDR3, as DNA: TGTGCCAGCAGTGATCTGACCTTCAATCAGCCCCAGCATTTT. Residues: CASSDLTFNQPQHF.

In its sample, this clone is medium-sized. This chain uses TRBV30 with TRBJ2-7, with 12 bases fitting TRBD2. The CDR3 covers 13 residues. From germline, CDR1 is GTSNPN and CDR2 SVGIG (reference sequence). V shed 7 bases and J 7 bases; nucleotides not matched to a gene: 8. CDR3 nucleotide sequence: TGTGCCTTCCGACTAGCGGGGGTCCCAGAGCAGTACTTC. Translated, it gives CAFRLAGVPEQYF. The entire variable domain, with the rest obtained from reference TRBV30 and TRBJ2-7, is as follows: SQTIHQWPATLVQPVGSPLSLECTVEGTSNPNLYWYRQAAGRGLQLLFYSVGIGQISSEVPQNLSASRPQDRQFILSSKKLLLSDSGFYLCAFRLAGVPEQYFGPGTRLTVT.

For this clone: Relative to the germline gene, one junction end is altered; a read error may explain this. V is TRBV11-3 and J is TRBJ2-5, with 7 bases aligning to TRBD1. Germline CDR1 and CDR2: SGHNT and YENEEA. This CDR3 comprises 17 residues. The CDR3 here is CSSRPQHPRTGRDTQYF. The CDR3 DNA reads as TGTTCCAGCAGGCCGCAACACCCCCGGACAGGTAGAGATACCCAGTACTTC.

This chain joins TRBV11-2 and TRBJ2-7, with a weak D call TRBD2 (5 bases). The CDR3 totals 13 residues. Germline CDR1 is SGHAT and CDR2 is FQNNGV. With 0 bases removed from V and 10 bases from J, the gap between germline ends came to 13 bases. The CDR3 spells CASSLEPRGVQYF. Written as DNA, the CDR3 is TGTGCCAGCAGCTTAGAACCACGGGGTGTACAGTACTTC. Full variable domain (outside the CDR3, taken from reference TRBV11-2 and TRBJ2-7): EAGVAQSPRYKIIEKRQSVAFWCNPISGHATLYWYQQILGQGPKLLIQFQNNGVVDDSQLPKDRFSAERLKGVDSTLKIQPAKLEDSAVYLCASSLEPRGVQYFGPGTRLTVT.

This clone is medium-sized (0.01 to 0.1%) within its sample. V gene TRBV7-9 combines with J gene TRBJ2-1; D not certain. V was trimmed by 5 bases and J by 6 bases, leaving 8 bases between them. The CDR3 runs to 12 residues. Looked up from germline, CDR1 is SEHNR and CDR2 is FQNEAQ (reference sequence). In DNA, the CDR3 is TGTGCCAGCAGCACGTTACCCAATGAGCAGTTCTTC. As protein: CASSTLPNEQFF.

This clone was seen more than once but under ten times. This rearrangement joins TRBV28 to TRBJ2-1; D gene unclear. The CDR3 consists of 14 residues. V shed 1 base and J shed 3 bases, with 7 bases lying between them. CDR1 and CDR2 (germline): MDHEN, SYDVKM. The CDR3 nucleotides read TGTGCCAGCAGTTTATCGTCCCTCTACAATGAGCAGTTCTTC. Protein product: CASSLSSLYNEQFF.

In its sample, this clone is medium-sized. This chain uses TRBV10-2 with TRBJ1-1; no definite D call. Germline lookup yields CDR1 WSHSY and CDR2 SAAADI. The CDR3 consists of 12 residues. The germline V and J ends were trimmed by 1 base and 0 bases, with 0 bases remaining between them. This chain's CDR3 is CASSELNTEAFF. CDR3 in DNA: TGCGCCAGCAGTGAGTTGAACACTGAAGCTTTCTTT.

This clone was seen only a few times. The gene calls are TRBV4-2 and TRBJ1-5; 9 bases are shared with TRBD1. The CDR3 has 18 amino acids. V lost 2 bases, J lost 2 bases, and 10 bases stayed unmatched. In germline, CDR1 is LGHNA, CDR2 YNFKEQ. For the CDR3, the DNA is TGTGCCAGCAGCCAACATCCCGGGACAGGGATCGGCAATCAGCCCCAGCATTTT. It yields the protein CASSQHPGTGIGNQPQHF.

This chain connects TRBV4-2 to TRBJ1-2; 9 bases line up with TRBD1. Germline V gene sequence: CDR1 LGHNA, CDR2 YNFKEQ. This CDR3 is 15 amino acids long. J gave up 4 bases and V 0 bases, and 3 bases lay outside the gene matches. The CDR3 sequence: CASSQDMGQGYGYTF. DNA of the CDR3: TGTGCCAGCAGCCAAGATATGGGACAGGGCTATGGCTACACCTTC.

The chain carries TRBV12-3 or TRBV12-4 and TRBJ1-3, with 10 positions matching TRBD1. With 5 bases clipped from V and 0 bases from J, the junction kept 4 bases outside the gene matches. The CDR3 consists of 16 residues. CDR3 protein: CASSPRTGGSGNTIYF. In nucleotides, the CDR3 is TGTGCCAGCAGTCCGAGGACAGGGGGCTCTGGAAACACCATATATTTT.

At least ten counts were recorded for this clone. The chain joins TRBV4-1 to TRBJ2-1, with 9 positions matching TRBD1. The CDR3 runs to 15 residues. The germline V gene encodes CDR1 MGHRA and CDR2 YSYEKL. Germline trimming cut 7 bases from V and 6 bases from J; bases unmatched to any gene: 10. CDR3 DNA sequence: TGCGCCAGCAAAACCGGGACAGGGAGTATCAATGAGCAGTTCTTC. Protein sequence: CASKTGTGSINEQFF.

A few counts support this clone. The conserved phenylalanine or tryptophan is not found at the CDR3 terminus, so this likely reflects a read error. The rearrangement joins TRBV2 to TRBJ2-7, with D possibly being TRBD2 (6 bases). In germline, CDR1 is SNHLY, CDR2 FYNNEI. Trimming pared 10 bases from V and 3 bases from J, leaving 13 bases between. This CDR3 region has 12 residues. In nucleotides, the CDR3 is TGTGCCACCGAACGGGGAGGCTACGAGCAGTACTCC. Translation: CATERGGYEQYS.

V and J are TRBV6-1 and TRBJ2-7, with 13 bases that match TRBD2. Germline CDR1 and CDR2: MNHNS and SASEGT. The CDR3 is made up of 13 amino acids. Trimming cost V 10 bases and J 5 bases; bases outside gene matches: 5. The CDR3 loop is CATRTSGSHEQYF. The CDR3 nucleotides are TGTGCCACCCGGACTAGCGGGAGCCACGAGCAGTACTTC.

Sample share makes this clone medium-sized. The V call is TRBV28, the J call TRBJ2-7; TRBD2 aligns across 9 bases. V was clipped by 5 bases and J by 4 bases; unmatched bases: 18. CDR1 is MDHEN and CDR2 is SYDVKM in the germline V gene. The CDR3 runs to 18 residues. The CDR3, as DNA: TGTGCCAGCAGTGGGGGTTGGGCTAGCGGGAAGCCAGGGTACGAGCAGTACTTC. It encodes CASSGGWASGKPGYEQYF.

The chain links TRBV7-3 to TRBJ2-1; TRBD1 might be the D (6 bases). This CDR3 has 15 amino acids. Per the germline V gene, CDR1 is SGHTA and CDR2 is FQGTGA. Trimming took off 3 bases at V and 7 bases at J, with 16 bases between the two ends. CDR3 coding DNA: TGTGCCAGCAGCTTTAGGCAGGGGTTAAGAAATGAGCAGTTCTTC. As protein: CASSFRQGLRNEQFF.